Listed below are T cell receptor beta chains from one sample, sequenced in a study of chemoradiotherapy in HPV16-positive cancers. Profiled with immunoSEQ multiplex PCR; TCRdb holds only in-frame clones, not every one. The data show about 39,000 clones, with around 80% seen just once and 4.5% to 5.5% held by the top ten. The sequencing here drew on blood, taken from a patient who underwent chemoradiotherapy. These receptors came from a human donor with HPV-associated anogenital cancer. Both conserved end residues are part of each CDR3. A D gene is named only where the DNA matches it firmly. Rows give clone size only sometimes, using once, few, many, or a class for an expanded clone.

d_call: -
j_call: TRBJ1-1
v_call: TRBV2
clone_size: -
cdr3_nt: TGTGCCAGCGCTCCGCCCTCGAGTGTGAACACTGAAGCTTTCTTT
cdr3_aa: CASAPPSSVNTEAFF

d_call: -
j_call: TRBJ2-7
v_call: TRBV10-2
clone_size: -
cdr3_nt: TGCGCCAGCAGTGACGCGAGGGCCGAGGAGCAGTACTTC
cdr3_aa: CASSDARAEEQYF

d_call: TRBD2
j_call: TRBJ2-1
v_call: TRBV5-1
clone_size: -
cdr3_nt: TGCGCCAGCAGCCCACAGCCCCCCGGGACTAGCGGCTACAATGAGCAGCTCTTC
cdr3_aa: CASSPQPPGTSGYNEQLF

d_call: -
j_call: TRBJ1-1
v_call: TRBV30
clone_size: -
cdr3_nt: TGTGCCTGGAGGCGACGTTCAACTGAAGCTTTCTTT
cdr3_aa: CAWRRRSTEAFF

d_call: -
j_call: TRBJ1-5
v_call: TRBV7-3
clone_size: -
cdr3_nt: TGTGCCAGCAGCTTAAACGGGGATCAGCCCCAGCATTTT
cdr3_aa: CASSLNGDQPQHF

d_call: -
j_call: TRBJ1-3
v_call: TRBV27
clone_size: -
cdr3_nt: TGTGCCAGCAGTTTATTAGGGGGAGGTGGAAACACCATATATTTT
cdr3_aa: CASSLLGGGGNTIYF

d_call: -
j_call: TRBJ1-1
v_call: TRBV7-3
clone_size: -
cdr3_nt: TGTGCCAGCAGCTTATCCGCGAACACTGAAGCTTTCTTT
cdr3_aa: CASSLSANTEAFF

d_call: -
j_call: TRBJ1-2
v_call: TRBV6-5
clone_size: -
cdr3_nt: TGTGCCAGCAGCGTCGTTTGGGGGGCGGATGGCTACACCTTC
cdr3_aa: CASSVVWGADGYTF

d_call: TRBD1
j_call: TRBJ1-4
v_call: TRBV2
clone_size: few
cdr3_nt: TGTGCCAGCCCCCGGGACAGGGGACCTAATGAAAAACTGTTTTTT
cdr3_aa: CASPRDRGPNEKLFF

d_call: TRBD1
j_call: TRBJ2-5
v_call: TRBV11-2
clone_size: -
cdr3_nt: TGTGCCAGCAGCTTTTACAGGGGATTGGGACAAGAGACCCAGTACTTC
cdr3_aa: CASSFYRGLGQETQYF

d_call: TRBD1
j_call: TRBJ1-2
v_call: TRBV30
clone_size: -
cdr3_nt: TGTGCCTGGAGTTCCGGGACAGGGGCGAAATACTATGGCTACACCTTC
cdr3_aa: CAWSSGTGAKYYGYTF

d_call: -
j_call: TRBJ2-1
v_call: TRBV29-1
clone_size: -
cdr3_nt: TGCAGCGTTGAGGAGGTAGTCACCACGGGGGAGCAGTTCTTC
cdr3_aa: CSVEEVVTTGEQFF

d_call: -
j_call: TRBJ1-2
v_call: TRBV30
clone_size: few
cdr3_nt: TGTGCCTGGAGCGCGACAGGCAGTACCTATGGCTACACCTTC
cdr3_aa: CAWSATGSTYGYTF

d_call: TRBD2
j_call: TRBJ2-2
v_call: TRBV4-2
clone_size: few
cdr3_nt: TGTGCCAGCAGCCATGGACTAGCGGGAGGGCCGAACACCGGGGAGCTGTTTTTT
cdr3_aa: CASSHGLAGGPNTGELFF

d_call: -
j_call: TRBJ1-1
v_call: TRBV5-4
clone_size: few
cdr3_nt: TGTGCCAGCAGCGAGGGACGGAACACTGAAGCTTTCTTT
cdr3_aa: CASSEGRNTEAFF

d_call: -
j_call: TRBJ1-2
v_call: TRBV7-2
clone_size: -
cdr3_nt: TGTGCCAGCAGCTCCCACCAGGGGAGTGGCTACACCTTC
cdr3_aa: CASSSHQGSGYTF

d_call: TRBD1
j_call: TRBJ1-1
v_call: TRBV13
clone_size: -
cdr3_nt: TGTGCCAGCAGCGAACAGGGGGAAGCTTTCTTT
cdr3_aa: CASSEQGEAFF

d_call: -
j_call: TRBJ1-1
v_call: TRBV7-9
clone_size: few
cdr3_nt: TGTGCCAGCAGCTTAGCCGACAGAGAAGCTTTCTTT
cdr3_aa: CASSLADREAFF

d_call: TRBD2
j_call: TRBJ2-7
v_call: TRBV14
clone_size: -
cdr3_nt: TGTGCCAGCAGCCAAGTTTTGGCGGATCGGCGGGGGGTATACGAGCAGTACTTC
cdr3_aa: CASSQVLADRRGVYEQYF

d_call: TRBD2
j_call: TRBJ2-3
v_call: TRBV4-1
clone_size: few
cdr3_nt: TGCGCCAGCAGCCAAAGGACTAGCGGAACCACAGATACGCAGTATTTT
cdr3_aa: CASSQRTSGTTDTQYF

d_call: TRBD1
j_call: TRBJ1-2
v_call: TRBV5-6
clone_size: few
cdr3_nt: TGTGCCAGCAGCTGGGACAGGGTGCCTGGCTACACCTTC
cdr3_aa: CASSWDRVPGYTF

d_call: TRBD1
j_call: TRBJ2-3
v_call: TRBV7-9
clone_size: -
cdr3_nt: TGTGCCAGCAGCCCATTTGGGACAGGGCCAGATACGCAGTATTTT
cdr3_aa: CASSPFGTGPDTQYF

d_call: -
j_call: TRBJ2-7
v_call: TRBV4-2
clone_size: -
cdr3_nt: TGTGCCAGCAGCCAAGATAGAGACTGGGCCTACGAGCAGTACTTC
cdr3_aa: CASSQDRDWAYEQYF

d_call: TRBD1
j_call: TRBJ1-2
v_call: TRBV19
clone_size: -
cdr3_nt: TGTGCCAGTATTGAACAGGGGGCGTTGAGCTATGGCTACACCTTC
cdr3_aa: CASIEQGALSYGYTF

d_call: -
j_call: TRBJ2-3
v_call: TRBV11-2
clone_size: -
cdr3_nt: TGTGCCAGCAGCTTGGGGGTATCCACAGATACGCAGTATTTT
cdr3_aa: CASSLGVSTDTQYF

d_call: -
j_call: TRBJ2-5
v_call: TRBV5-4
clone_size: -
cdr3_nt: TGTGCCAGCAGCTTGGGGGGGGCGATTGGACAAGAGACCCAGTACTTC
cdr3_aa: CASSLGGAIGQETQYF

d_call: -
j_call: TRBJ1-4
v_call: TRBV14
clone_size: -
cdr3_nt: TGTGCCAGCAGCCAAGATTTGGTAGGAACCGGGGAAAAACTGTTTTTT
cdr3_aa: CASSQDLVGTGEKLFF

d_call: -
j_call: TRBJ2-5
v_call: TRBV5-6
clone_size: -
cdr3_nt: TGTGCCAGCAGCCCGCTAGCTGTCGGGGAGACCCAGTACTTC
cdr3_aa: CASSPLAVGETQYF

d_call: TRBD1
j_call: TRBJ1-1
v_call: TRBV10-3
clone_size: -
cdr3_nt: TGTGCCATCAGTGAAGAACAGGGGGCTATCACTGAAGCTTTCTTT
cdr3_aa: CAISEEQGAITEAFF

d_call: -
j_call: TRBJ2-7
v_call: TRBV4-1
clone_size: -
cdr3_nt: TGCGCCAGCAGCCAAGTTTGGGGGAGGAGCTCCTACGAGCAGTACTTC
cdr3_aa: CASSQVWGRSSYEQYF